Sequencing of this T cell receptor beta chain was carried out in a study of breast tumors, draining lymph nodes, adjacent tissues. Study findings and constraints: Luminal-like breast cancer showed significantly greater tumor-nontumor repertoire similarity than basal-like breast cancer did. Tumor T cell lymph node origin was a supported hypothesis, not proven. Tumors had less TCR diversity than lymph nodes, more than nontumor tissue.

On this clonotype itself: The antigen is undetermined. With a much larger clone just one base away, this may be a read error.

TCRdb reprocessed the multiplex PCR reads with MiXCR, giving one entry per CDR3 protein. The sample lists about 20,000 distinct CDR3 sequences; about 45% were seen once. This CDR3 is 14 amino acids long. The germline gives CDR1 MNHEY, CDR2 SVGAGI. This chain uses TRBV6-5 with TRBJ2-1; maybe TRBD1 (6 bases). The clonotype comes from a female donor with breast cancer. Some clones in this sample may be carry-over from other donors' samples. The sequenced sample consisted of breast tumor tissue. In DNA, the CDR3 is TGTGCCAGCAGACAGGGTGTCTCCTACAATGGGCAGTTCTTC. Protein: CASRQGVSYNGQFF.